The source of this T cell receptor (beta chain) is a study of blood T cell repertoires in COVID-19. In the study's own analysis: The authors estimated nucleated cell counts from reference gene primer amplification. Profiled with immunoSEQ multiplex PCR; TCRdb holds only in-frame clones, not every one. V and J calls and clone size are those listed in that table; D and trimming were worked out from the DNA. The sample includes some 96,000 clones, around 88% of them seen just once. The CDR3 length is 20 residues. V lost 0 bases to trimming and J lost 1 base; unmatched junction nucleotides: 14. Germline lookup yields CDR1 SGDLS and CDR2 YYNGEE.

The sequence derives from a human donor in a cohort sampled during active COVID-19. The V call is TRBV9, the J call TRBJ2-5; 11 bases line up with TRBD1. Specimen: peripheral blood. The CDR3 protein is CASSVGRYAGTGGIQETQYF. Written as DNA, the CDR3 is TGTGCCAGCAGCGTAGGCCGTTACGCCGGGACAGGGGGTATCCAAGAGACCCAGTACTTC.